This T cell receptor beta chain originates from a study of regulatory T cells in long-lasting Graves disease. This CDR3 is 15 amino acids long. Germline V CDR1 and CDR2: ENHRY, SYGVKD. V lost 0 bases to trimming and J lost 4 bases; unmatched junction nucleotides: 1. Researchers made TCR beta libraries by using iRepertoire HTBI primers and running Arm-PCR on CDR3 regions. TCRdb processed the multiplex PCR reads anew with MiXCR; each CDR3 protein has one entry. The profile covers some 450,000 distinct CDR3 sequences, with 16% appearing a single time and about 10% taken by the ten largest. Many counts were recorded for this clonotype. Time point meaning: newly diagnosed GD, antithyroid drugs for less than 3 months. TCR sequences were obtained from RNA taken from PBMCs. The same data also contributed to another study, on T cells in Graves' hyperthyroidism and ophthalmopathy. That report notes: Each diagnosis drew on symptoms, thyroxine, TRAb, thyroid ultrasound and orbital computed tomography findings.

The chain joins TRBV10-3 to TRBJ1-1, with 11 bases identical to TRBD1. Sequenced here: peripheral blood mononuclear cells (PBMCs), sampled at new diagnosis, from a patient treated with antithyroid drugs. This clonotype originated in a woman aged 30 to 39 with Graves disease. The CDR3 here is CAISESGTGGTEAFF. The CDR3 DNA reads TGTGCCATCAGTGAGTCGGGGACAGGGGGCACTGAAGCTTTCTTT.